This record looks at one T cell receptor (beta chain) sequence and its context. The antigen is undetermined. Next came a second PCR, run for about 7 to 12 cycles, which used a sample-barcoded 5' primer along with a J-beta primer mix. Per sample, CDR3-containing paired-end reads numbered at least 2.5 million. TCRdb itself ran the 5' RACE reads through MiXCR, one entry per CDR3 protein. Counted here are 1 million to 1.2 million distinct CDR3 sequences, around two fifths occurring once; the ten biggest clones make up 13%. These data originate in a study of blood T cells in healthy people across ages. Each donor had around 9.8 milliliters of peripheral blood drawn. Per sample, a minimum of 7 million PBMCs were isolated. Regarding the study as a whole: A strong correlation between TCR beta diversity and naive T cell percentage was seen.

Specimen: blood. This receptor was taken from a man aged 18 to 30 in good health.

CDR3 region: CASSYDRGSKNIQYF. Written as DNA, the CDR3 is TGTGCCAGCAGTTACGACAGGGGGTCCAAAAACATTCAGTACTTC. The V call is TRBV27, the J call TRBJ2-4; 9 nucleotides line up with TRBD1. The CDR3 runs 15 residues. Per germline, CDR1 MNHEY and CDR2 SMNVEV (reference sequence). V gave up 4 bases and J gave up 2 bases; unmatched junction bases: 3.